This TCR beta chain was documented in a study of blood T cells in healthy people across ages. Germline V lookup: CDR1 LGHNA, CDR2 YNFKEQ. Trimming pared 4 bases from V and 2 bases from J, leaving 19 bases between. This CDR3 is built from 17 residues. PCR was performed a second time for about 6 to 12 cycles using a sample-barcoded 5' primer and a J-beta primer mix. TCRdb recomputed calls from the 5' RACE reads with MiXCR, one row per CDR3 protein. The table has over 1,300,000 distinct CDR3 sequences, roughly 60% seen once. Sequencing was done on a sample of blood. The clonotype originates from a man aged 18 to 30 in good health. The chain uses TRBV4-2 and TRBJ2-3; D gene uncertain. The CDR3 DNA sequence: TGTGCCAGCAGCCGTGGTGGAGAAGCGCGGTACACAGATACGCAGTATTTT. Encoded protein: CASSRGGEARYTDTQYF.